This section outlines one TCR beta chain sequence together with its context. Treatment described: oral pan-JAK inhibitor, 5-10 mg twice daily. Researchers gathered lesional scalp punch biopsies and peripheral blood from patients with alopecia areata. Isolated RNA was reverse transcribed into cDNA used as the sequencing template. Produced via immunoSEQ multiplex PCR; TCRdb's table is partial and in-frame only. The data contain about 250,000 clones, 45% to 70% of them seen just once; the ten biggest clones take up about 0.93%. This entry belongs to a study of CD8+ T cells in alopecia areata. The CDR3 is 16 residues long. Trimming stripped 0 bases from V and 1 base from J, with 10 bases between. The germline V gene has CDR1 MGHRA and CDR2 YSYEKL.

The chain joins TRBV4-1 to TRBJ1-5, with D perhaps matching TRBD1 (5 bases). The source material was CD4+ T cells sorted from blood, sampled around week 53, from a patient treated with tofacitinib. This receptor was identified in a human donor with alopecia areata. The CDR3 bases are TGCGCCAGCAGCCAAGATTGGGGGGGGAGCAATCAGCCCCAGCATTTT. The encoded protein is CASSQDWGGSNQPQHF.